Given below is one T cell receptor (beta chain) in context. This specimen belongs to a study of HIV-infected patients and healthy controls. About 480 ng RNA was reverse transcribed with alpha and beta constant-region primers. Alpha and beta chain libraries were made separately by chain-specific third strand synthesis with multiplexing indices. Each cDNA molecule was barcoded, and a single primer pair amplified each chain. A 12-nucleotide barcode per molecule came from two concatenated random hexamers added pre-amplification. Each CDR3 protein is one row after TCRdb ran MiXCR on the 5' RACE reads. Of about 15,000 distinct CDR3 sequences in the sample, 9.4% were seen once. Germline CDR1 reads SGHTA; CDR2 reads FQGNSA. The CDR3 is 16 residues long. With 5 bases removed from V and 2 bases from J, the gap between germline ends came to 19 bases. All unsorted peripheral T cells were captured because whole blood was used without fractionation. Peripheral blood, roughly 2.5 ml, was drawn for RNA extraction.

The sample consisted of blood. V is TRBV7-2 and J is TRBJ2-7, with unresolved D. The TCR comes from an adult in good health. The DNA of the CDR3 is TGTGCCAGCAGCGCGGCTGGCCAACCTTGGGCCTACGAGCAGTACTTC. Translating gives CASSAAGQPWAYEQYF.